What follows are 23 T cell receptor beta chains derived from one specimen sequenced in a study of CXCR3-negative and CXCR3-positive naive CD8 T cells. The study, taken as a whole, reports: CXCR3-expressing naive cells carried TRB CDR3s more hydrophobic than those of CXCR3-negative naive cells.

These receptors are not linked to any known antigen. The TRB cDNA libraries were prepared by 5' RACE with UMI labels. Each CDR3 protein gets one entry in TCRdb, which reprocessed the 5' RACE reads and gives no DNA. The table lists some 150,000 distinct CDR3 sequences, with 0.25% to 0.3% in the top ten. The sequencing sample was made of naive CXCR3+ CD8+ T cells from blood. The subset was: CD45RO-CCR7+CD27+CD95- naive CD8+ T cells expressing CXCR3 (TNR3+). The receptors shown here come from a human donor in good health. Some clones in this sample may be carry-over from other donors' samples.

This chain joins TRBV5-6 and TRBJ2-1; the TRBD1 assignment by TCRdb is unverifiable without DNA. This CDR3 comprises 14 residues. The V gene's germline CDR1 is SGHDT and CDR2 YYEEEE. The CDR3 here is CASSLTGGINEQFF. The full variable domain, its missing parts supplied by reference TRBV5-6 and TRBJ2-1, is DAGVTQSPTHLIKTRGQQVTLRCSPKSGHDTVSWYQQALGQGPQFIFQYYEEEERQRGNFPDRFSGHQFPNYSSELNVNALLLGDSALYLCASSLTGGINEQFFGPGTRLTVL.

The chain combines TRBV9 with TRBJ1-6; the D call of TRBD1 rests on TCRdb alone, since no DNA is present to check it. Looked up from germline, CDR1 is SGDLS and CDR2 is YYNGEE. The CDR3 loop spans 14 amino acids. The CDR3: CASSTGTDNSPLHF.

The V and J genes are TRBV5-1 and TRBJ2-2; TCRdb designates TRBD1, a call that cannot be tested without DNA. The CDR3 sequence is 17 residues long. Germline CDR1 is SGHRS and CDR2 is YFSETQ. CDR3 sequence reads: CASSLGQGLVDAGELFF.

The genes are TRBV6-6 and TRBJ2-1; TCRdb selects TRBD2, and the lack of DNA leaves this call unchecked. Germline-derived CDR1 and CDR2 are MNHNY and SVGAGI (reference sequence). The CDR3 spans 16 residues. This chain's CDR3 is CASSYSRLAGVDEQFF.

The V and J genes are TRBV29-1 and TRBJ2-1; TCRdb indicates TRBD1, and absent DNA this call remains unverified. CDR1 and CDR2 (germline): SQVTM, ANQGSEA. The CDR3 covers 16 residues. The CDR3: CSVEDPGTVTYNEQFF.

This chain uses TRBV7-8 with TRBJ2-5; TCRdb's D gene call, TRBD1, goes unchecked for lack of DNA. The CDR3 consists of 15 residues. Germline lookup yields CDR1 SGHVS and CDR2 FQNEAQ. CDR3 in amino acids: CASSLDTGGTETQYF. The variable domain in full, completed from reference TRBV7-8 and TRBJ2-5, reads GAGVSQSPRYKVAKRGQDVALRCDPISGHVSLFWYQQALGQGPEFLTYFQNEAQLDKSGLPSDRFFAERPEGSVSTLKIQRTQQEDSAVYLCASSLDTGGTETQYFGPGTRLLVL.

The rearrangement uses TRBV9 and TRBJ1-1. The CDR3 consists of 14 residues. The germline V gene has CDR1 SGDLS and CDR2 YYNGEE. CDR3 sequence: CASSVDVVGTEAFF.

The chain has TRBV29-1 and TRBJ2-5; TCRdb proposes TRBD1, but this gene call is untestable without DNA. Germline lookup yields CDR1 SQVTM and CDR2 ANQGSEA. The CDR3 consists of 14 residues. Here the CDR3 reads CSVEVLGGAETQYF.

This sequence joins TRBV7-3 and TRBJ2-1. Germline loops: CDR1 SGHTA, CDR2 FQGTGA. This CDR3 has 15 amino acids. This CDR3 reads CASSLYETTYNEQFF. The full variable domain, with the rest looked up from reference TRBV7-3 and TRBJ2-1, is GAGVSQTPSNKVTEKGKYVELRCDPISGHTALYWYRQSLGQGPEFLIYFQGTGAADDSGLPNDRFFAVRPEGSVSTLKIQRTERGDSAVYLCASSLYETTYNEQFFGPGTRLTVL.

The gene calls are TRBV4-3 and TRBJ1-1. Looked up from germline, CDR1 is LGHNA and CDR2 is YSLEER. CDR3 size: 18 residues. The CDR3 loop is CASRQDSSGLGLNTEAFF.

J is TRBJ2-7 and V is TRBV6-6; the D gene TCRdb calls, TRBD2, cannot be checked with no DNA. The germline V gene has CDR1 MNHNY and CDR2 SVGAGI (reference sequence). The CDR3 contains 17 residues. The CDR3: CASTLNIASGRADEQYF.

The chain links TRBV29-1 to TRBJ2-7; TCRdb selects TRBD2, and the lack of DNA leaves this call unchecked. CDR3 length equals 13 residues. Germline loops: CDR1 SQVTM, CDR2 ANQGSEA. Here the CDR3 reads CSVALSGPYEQYF.

This chain joins TRBV7-9 and TRBJ2-7. The CDR3 has 14 amino acids. Looked up from germline, CDR1 is SEHNR and CDR2 is FQNEAQ (reference sequence). This CDR3 is CASSPPTSDYEQYF.

The chain joins TRBV29-1 to TRBJ2-3. Germline-derived CDR1 and CDR2 are SQVTM and ANQGSEA. The CDR3 runs to 14 residues. The CDR3 here is CSANEYLSTDTQYF.

The rearrangement uses TRBV29-1 and TRBJ2-1; as DNA is missing, the TRBD1 call by TCRdb cannot be tested. Germline V gene lookup returns CDR1 SQVTM and CDR2 ANQGSEA. The CDR3 length is 15 residues. CDR3 amino acids: CSVEGTPLTGDEQFF.

The chain has TRBV20-1 and TRBJ2-7; the D call of TRBD1 rests on TCRdb alone, since no DNA is present to check it. The CDR3 has 15 residues. Germline V gives CDR1 DFQATT, CDR2 SNEGSKA (reference sequence). The CDR3 reads CSARDPGHPFYEQYF.

The chain is built from TRBV29-1 and TRBJ2-2. Looked up from germline, CDR1 is SQVTM and CDR2 is ANQGSEA. The CDR3 has 12 residues. CDR3 loop: CSVERNTGELFF.

The chain carries TRBV7-3 and TRBJ2-3; TCRdb's D gene call, TRBD1, goes unchecked for lack of DNA. The CDR3 is 15 residues long. Germline V gene sequence: CDR1 SGHTA, CDR2 FQGTGA. CDR3 residues: CASSYPGGVTDTQYF.

V and J are TRBV29-1 and TRBJ2-7; TCRdb's D call of TRBD2 is untestable without DNA. There are 14 residues in the CDR3. Germline CDR1 reads SQVTM; CDR2 reads ANQGSEA. CDR3 in amino acids: CSVDGGGLANEQYF.

The chain employs TRBV7-7 and TRBJ2-1; TCRdb picks TRBD1, but there is no DNA to check that call. The V gene's germline CDR1 is SSHAT and CDR2 FNYEAQ (reference sequence). The CDR3 covers 15 residues. The CDR3 region is CASSRDRESHNEQFF.

The chain has TRBV28 and TRBJ2-7; the D call of TRBD1 rests on TCRdb alone, since no DNA is present to check it. The CDR3 runs 14 residues. Germline CDR1 MDHEN, CDR2 SYDVKM. The CDR3 here is CASSGRDNSYEQYF.

The V gene is TRBV4-2, the J gene TRBJ1-6; the TCRdb D gene call, TRBD1, has no DNA to confirm it. The CDR3 contains 16 residues. CDR1 is LGHNA, CDR2 YNFKEQ, per germline. CDR3 sequence reads: CASSQGRTGENSPLHF.

The CDR3: CASSQDLRGAWALVAGGYTF. The chain joins TRBV3-1 to TRBJ1-2; the TCRdb call, TRBD1, lacks DNA for checking. Germline V gives CDR1 LGHDT, CDR2 YNNKEL (reference sequence). The CDR3 consists of 20 residues. The variable domain in full, completed from reference TRBV3-1 and TRBJ1-2, reads DTAVSQTPKYLVTQMGNDKSIKCEQNLGHDTMYWYKQDSKKFLKIMFSYNNKELIINETVPNRFSPKSPDKAHLNLHINSLELGDSAVYFCASSQDLRGAWALVAGGYTFGSGTRLTVV.